This T cell receptor (beta chain) was found in a study of identifying expanded T cells in peripheral blood. Points from the study as a whole: Across healthy donors, higher total template counts meant significantly greater approximately two-week count variance. About 1.2 clones differed between technical replicates, versus around 15 and 19 over time.

During the collection period, no donor immune events like infections were recorded. On this clone: Its target is not known.

Germline CDR1 is SGHNT and CDR2 is YENEEA. The CDR3 covers 12 residues. The V end was cut by 0 bases, the J end by 5 bases, with 4 bases between. Sequencing was performed with immunoSEQ multiplex PCR; in TCRdb, only in-frame clones are kept and a portion is missing. The repertoire holds 100,000 to 150,000 clones, with approximately 84% as singletons. The specimen sequenced was blood. The receptor's source is a person aged 18-69 years in good health. V is TRBV11-3 and J is TRBJ2-5; D ambiguous. CDR3 protein: CASSLDVETQYF. The CDR3 DNA reads TGTGCCAGCAGCTTAGATGTGGAGACCCAGTACTTC.